The 28 T cell receptor beta chains presented below share a single source sample, sequenced in a study of T cell responses to AZD1222 COVID-19 vaccine. Method: immunoSEQ multiplex PCR; TCRdb's copy keeps in-frame clones and lacks some. The table has some 140,000 clones, around 93% seen once. The sequences come from peripheral blood, collected 28 days after the second AZD1222 dose. Receptor source: an adult who received the AZD1222 COVID-19 vaccine.

This sequence joins TRBV12-5 and TRBJ1-5; no clear D. From germline, CDR1 is LGHNT and CDR2 FRNRAP. V was trimmed by 5 bases and J by 10 bases, leaving 21 bases between them. This CDR3 comprises 15 residues. The chain's CDR3 is CASGDDPLGQRPQHF. Here the CDR3 DNA reads TGTGCTAGTGGTGATGACCCACTTGGTCAAAGACCCCAGCATTTT.

The V gene is TRBV5-4, the J gene TRBJ1-1; no definite D call. The CDR3 spans 13 residues. Per germline, CDR1 SGHNT and CDR2 YYREEE (reference sequence). V was cut by 0 bases and J by 5 bases, with 8 bases left in between. CDR3: CASSLGGGTEAFF. The CDR3 DNA follows: TGTGCCAGCAGCTTGGGGGGAGGGACTGAAGCTTTCTTT.

The chain uses TRBV28 and TRBJ1-1; tentative D call: TRBD1 (5 bases). The V end lost 7 bases, the J end lost 0 bases, and 15 bases lay between the germline ends. Germline CDR1 reads MDHEN; CDR2 reads SYDVKM. The CDR3 length is 15 residues. CDR3 DNA: TGTGCCAGCACCCGGGACGGATACATGAACACTGAAGCTTTCTTT. Amino acid sequence: CASTRDGYMNTEAFF.

As DNA, the CDR3 is TGTGCCAGCAGTGAAGCCTTGAGGGGAGGGCAGTACTTC. Translating gives CASSEALRGGQYF. This chain uses TRBV6-1 with TRBJ2-7; D is possibly TRBD2 (6 bases). Trimming took 0 bases from V and 9 from J, leaving 12 bases between them. Looked up from germline, CDR1 is MNHNS and CDR2 is SASEGT. The CDR3 covers 13 residues.

The rearrangement joins TRBV19 to TRBJ1-1, with 12 bases matching TRBD1. CDR1 and CDR2 from the germline V gene are LNHDA and SQIVND (reference sequence). This CDR3 has 15 amino acids. Unmatched junction bases numbered 8, after V lost 7 bases and J lost 5 bases. CDR3 coding DNA: TGTGCCAGTACCGGGACAGGGGGCCTTTGGACTGAAGCTTTCTTT. Its translation is CASTGTGGLWTEAFF.

V and J are TRBV2 and TRBJ2-7; 10 bases map to TRBD1. Looked up from germline, CDR1 is SNHLY and CDR2 is FYNNEI. After removal of 2 bases from V and 4 bases from J, the junction contained 8 bases not matched to a gene. CDR3 size: 16 residues. CDR3 nucleotide sequence: TGTGCCAGCAGTGAACAAGGACAGGGGGTCGAGTACGAGCAGTACTTC. It specifies CASSEQGQGVEYEQYF.

There are a few counts of this clone. The chain joins TRBV5-6 to TRBJ1-5, with a weak D call TRBD1 (5 bases). CDR3 size: 14 residues. Trimming cost V 4 bases and J 10 bases, with 18 bases left between them. Germline V lookup: CDR1 SGHDT, CDR2 YYEEEE. The CDR3 loop reads CASSLWAGGIPQHF. In nucleotides, the CDR3 is TGTGCCAGCAGCCTTTGGGCCGGGGGTATCCCCCAGCATTTT.

V is TRBV21-1 and J is TRBJ2-5. TRBV21-1 corresponds to a pseudogene. CDR3 size: 19 residues. The CDR3 here is CASSKVFRGILGVLETQYF. The CDR3 DNA reads TGTGCCAGCAGCAAAGTCTTTAGAGGAATACTTGGGGTCCTGGAGACCCAGTACTTC.

The chain employs TRBV28 and TRBJ1-1; D gene ambiguous. Trimming cost V 4 bases and J 4 bases, with 10 bases left between them. The germline V gene encodes CDR1 MDHEN and CDR2 SYDVKM. The CDR3 has 13 amino acids. The CDR3 region is CASSSDGSTEAFF. CDR3 DNA: TGTGCCAGCAGTTCTGACGGGAGCACTGAAGCTTTCTTT.

This sequence joins TRBV7-2 and TRBJ1-3, with D possibly being TRBD1 (5 bases). Germline loops: CDR1 SGHTA, CDR2 FQGNSA. V lost 8 bases and J lost 4, with 12 bases in between. CDR3 size: 13 residues. The CDR3 loop reads CASRGVSGNTIYF. CDR3 in DNA: TGTGCCAGCCGAGGGGTTTCAGGAAACACCATATATTTT. Full variable domain (remainder filled in from reference TRBV7-2 and TRBJ1-3): GAGVSQSPSNKVTEKGKDVELRCDPISGHTALYWYRQSLGQGLEFLIYFQGNSAPDKSGLPSDRFSAERTGGSVSTLTIQRTQQEDSAVYLCASRGVSGNTIYFGEGSWLTVV.

V is TRBV9 and J is TRBJ2-3; the D gene is possibly TRBD2 (7 bases). The CDR3 is 15 amino acids. In germline, CDR1 is SGDLS, CDR2 YYNGEE. With 0 bases removed from V and 3 bases from J, the gap between germline ends came to 11 bases. The CDR3 region is CASSVAGGETDTQYF. CDR3 DNA: TGTGCCAGCAGCGTAGCGGGGGGCGAAACAGATACGCAGTATTTT.

The rearrangement joins TRBV7-9 to TRBJ1-3, with D perhaps matching TRBD1 (6 bases). This CDR3 is built from 15 residues. Trimming shortened V by 4 bases and J by 4 bases, and 14 bases separated the two germline ends. In germline, CDR1 is SEHNR, CDR2 FQNEAQ (reference sequence). The CDR3 DNA sequence: TGTGCCAGCAGCTCTGGGGGCGCGTCGGGAAACACCATATATTTT. It yields the protein CASSSGGASGNTIYF.

The sample holds one count of this clone. This chain links TRBV12-3 or TRBV12-4 with TRBJ1-1; possibly TRBD1 for D (5 bases). The CDR3 sequence is 10 residues long. V lost 9 bases to trimming and J lost 5 bases, with 7 bases between them. The CDR3 nucleotides read TGTGCCAGGGGACGGACTGAAGCTTTCTTT. Translation: CARGRTEAFF.

The chain has TRBV10-3 and TRBJ2-3, with D unclear. CDR3 length equals 13 residues. The V end was cut by 6 bases, the J end by 1 base, with 8 bases between. Looked up from germline, CDR1 is ENHRY and CDR2 is SYGVKD. This CDR3 reads CAIRSGGTDTQYF. The CDR3 region has the DNA TGTGCCATCAGGTCCGGCGGCACAGATACGCAGTATTTT.

The J gene is TRBJ2-7, the V gene TRBV5-4, with D perhaps TRBD1 (6 bases). V was cut by 3 bases and J by 9 bases, with 13 bases left in between. Germline V gene data show CDR1 as SGHNT and CDR2 as YYREEE (reference sequence). The CDR3 is 12 amino acids. The CDR3 here is CASSSDSQRQYF. In nucleotides, the CDR3 is TGTGCCAGCAGCTCGGACAGTCAGAGGCAGTACTTC.

The V gene is TRBV6-4, the J gene TRBJ1-1; weak D call: TRBD1 (6 bases). Trimming took 8 bases from V and 3 from J, leaving 16 bases between them. Germline V gives CDR1 MRHNA, CDR2 SNTAGT. The CDR3 has 14 amino acids. CDR3 in DNA: TGTGCCAGCCATAACAGGGTTAAGGACACTGAAGCTTTCTTT. This encodes CASHNRVKDTEAFF.

CDR3 amino acids: CASSPVFNTEAFF. CDR3 nucleotides: TGTGCCAGCAGCCCGGTATTCAACACTGAAGCTTTCTTT. The V and J genes are TRBV27 and TRBJ1-1, with D unclear. The CDR3 has 13 amino acids. V dropped 6 bases and J dropped 2 bases, with 10 bases sitting between them. Per the germline V gene, CDR1 is MNHEY and CDR2 is SMNVEV (reference sequence).

The table lists this clone with a count of one. J is TRBJ1-3 and V is TRBV7-9, with no clear D. The CDR3 sequence is 16 residues long. Germline-derived CDR1 and CDR2 are SEHNR and FQNEAQ (reference sequence). With 3 bases removed from V and 0 bases from J, the gap between germline ends came to 12 bases. The CDR3, as DNA: TGTGCCAGCAGCTTCGAACAGTTTTCCTCTGGAAACACCATATATTTT. This sequence encodes CASSFEQFSSGNTIYF.

This chain uses TRBV7-9 with TRBJ1-1; 8 nucleotides align to TRBD1. The length of the CDR3 is 15 residues. Germline CDR1 reads SEHNR; CDR2 reads FQNEAQ (reference sequence). J lost 2 bases, V lost 4 bases, and 6 bases had no gene match. CDR3 DNA sequence: TGTGCCAGCAGCTGGCAGGGGGCTGACAACACTGAAGCTTTCTTT. Translating gives CASSWQGADNTEAFF. The entire variable domain, with the rest obtained from reference TRBV7-9 and TRBJ1-1, is as follows: DTGVSQNPRHKITKRGQNVTFRCDPISEHNRLYWYRQTLGQGPEFLTYFQNEAQLEKSRLLSDRFSAERPKGSFSTLEIQRTEQGDSAMYLCASSWQGADNTEAFFGQGTRLTVV.

The chain is built from TRBV5-1 and TRBJ2-1; D is perhaps TRBD2 (7 bases). Trimming removed 0 bases at V and 4 bases at J, with 14 bases between. Germline V CDR1 and CDR2: SGHRS, YFSETQ. The CDR3 runs 16 residues. CDR3 DNA: TGCGCCAGCAGCTTGGAGGGGGGGTCCTTATACAATGAGCAGTTCTTC. Protein sequence: CASSLEGGSLYNEQFF.

The chain carries TRBV12-3 or TRBV12-4 and TRBJ1-1; D uncertain. The CDR3 contains 13 residues. V was trimmed by 4 bases and J by 11 bases, leaving 17 bases between them. The DNA of the CDR3 is TGTGCCAGCAGTTGGGTTCCATCCCGGTCGGCTTTCTTT. Residues: CASSWVPSRSAFF.

The CDR3 reads CASRDGTGVQPQHF. In DNA, the CDR3 is TGTGCCAGCAGAGACGGGACAGGGGTTCAGCCCCAGCATTTT. The chain joins TRBV28 to TRBJ1-5, with 10 bases lining up with TRBD1. The CDR3 covers 14 residues. After removal of 6 bases from V and 6 bases from J, the junction contained 5 bases not matched to a gene. Germline V gives CDR1 MDHEN, CDR2 SYDVKM.

The gene calls are TRBV6-2 or TRBV6-3 and TRBJ1-5; 7 bases line up with TRBD1. Germline CDR1 is MNHEY and CDR2 is SVGEGT. The CDR3 contains 16 residues. V lost 6 bases and J lost 2; bases outside the gene matches: 10. For the CDR3, the DNA is TGTGCCAGCAGCCCTAACAGGGGTCAGGGCAATCAGCCCCAGCATTTT. Encoded protein: CASSPNRGQGNQPQHF.

CDR3 region: CASSLGPAGELFF. DNA of the CDR3: TGCGCCAGCAGCTTGGGCCCGGCCGGGGAGCTGTTTTTT. V usage is TRBV5-1 and J usage is TRBJ2-2; no reliable D call. The V gene's germline CDR1 is SGHRS and CDR2 YFSETQ. The V end was cut by 0 bases, the J end by 6 bases, with 6 bases between. This CDR3 comprises 13 residues.

The rearrangement uses TRBV7-3 and TRBJ1-6, with D unclear. V was cut by 2 bases and J by 12 bases, with 5 bases left in between. Germline CDR1 is SGHTA and CDR2 is FQGTGA. The length of the CDR3 is 11 residues. The CDR3 loop is CASSLRGPLHF. CDR3 nucleotides: TGTGCCAGCAGCTTACGGGGACCCCTCCACTTT. Variable domain in full (rest from reference TRBV7-3 and TRBJ1-6): GAGVSQTPSNKVTEKGKYVELRCDPISGHTALYWYRQSLGQGPEFLIYFQGTGAADDSGLPNDRFFAVRPEGSVSTLKIQRTERGDSAVYLCASSLRGPLHFGNGTRLTVT.

The rearrangement joins TRBV7-8 to TRBJ2-7; the D is unclear. The CDR3 sequence is 12 residues long. With 3 bases removed from V and 0 bases from J, the gap between germline ends came to 3 bases. Per germline, CDR1 SGHVS and CDR2 FQNEAQ. CDR3 in amino acids: CASSFTSYEQYF. DNA for the CDR3: TGTGCCAGCAGCTTTACCTCCTACGAGCAGTACTTC.

The chain uses TRBV18 and TRBJ1-6; TRBD1 aligns across 10 bases. V dropped 3 bases and J dropped 12; count of bases not matched to a gene: 5. Germline V gene lookup returns CDR1 KGHSH and CDR2 LQKENI. This CDR3 comprises 14 residues. CDR3 in DNA: TGTGCCAGCTCACCCGACAGGGGGCTAAGACCCCTCCACTTT. This translates into CASSPDRGLRPLHF.

The chain links TRBV7-9 to TRBJ1-1; 7 positions match TRBD1. The CDR3 is made up of 13 amino acids. From germline, CDR1 is SEHNR and CDR2 FQNEAQ (reference sequence). V lost 5 bases, J lost 8 bases, and 8 bases stayed unmatched. DNA for the CDR3: TGTGCCAGCAGCCAGACCAGACAGGGAGAAGCTTTCTTT. This translates into CASSQTRQGEAFF.